These 20 T cell receptor beta chains originate from one sample sequenced in a study of blood T cell repertoires in COVID-19 (dated by TCRdb to the early 2020s). Library method: the immunoSEQ multiplex PCR assay. TCRdb holds this immuneACCESS table with in-frame rearrangements only. Some clones are missing; in checked studies, unresolved V genes explain under half, and the rest has no known cause. This sample gives roughly 160,000 clones in total; about 88% of them show up just once. The top ten clones comprise 2.5% to 3% of the sample. Sequencing was carried out using peripheral blood. The receptors shown here come from a woman over 75 with COVID-19, enrolled during active disease.

The CDR3 protein is CASTSPDRGYEQYF. In DNA, the CDR3 is TGTGCCAGCACCTCACCGGACAGGGGTTACGAGCAGTACTTC. The V gene is TRBV28, the J gene TRBJ2-7; 9 nucleotides agree with TRBD1. The CDR3 sequence is 14 residues long. The germline gives CDR1 MDHEN, CDR2 SYDVKM. With 7 bases clipped from V and 4 bases from J, the junction kept 8 bases outside the gene matches.

In this sample, this clone turned up a few times. V usage is TRBV19 and J usage is TRBJ1-1; 7 bases line up with TRBD1. V lost 3 bases to trimming and J lost 3 bases; unmatched junction nucleotides: 10. From germline, CDR1 is LNHDA and CDR2 SQIVND (reference sequence). This CDR3 is 16 amino acids long. The CDR3 sequence: CASSIRGGARDTEAFF. CDR3 in DNA: TGTGCCAGTAGTATCCGAGGGGGCGCGAGGGACACTGAAGCTTTCTTT.

This clone turned up a few times. V gene TRBV2 combines with J gene TRBJ2-7; TRBD1 aligns across 10 bases. J lost 7 bases, V lost 6 bases, and 12 bases had no gene match. Germline lookup yields CDR1 SNHLY and CDR2 FYNNEI. The CDR3 has 15 amino acids. The CDR3 DNA reads TGTGCCAGCAGACGGGACAGGGGAGGGCCGCGTGAGCAGTACTTC. Protein sequence: CASRRDRGGPREQYF.

The chain combines TRBV24-1 with TRBJ1-5; no definite D call. Deletions cut 9 bases from V and 0 bases from J, with 8 bases between. The germline V gene has CDR1 KGHDR and CDR2 SFDVKD. The CDR3 is 13 amino acids. Here the CDR3 reads CATRGSSNQPQHF. The CDR3 DNA sequence: TGTGCCACCCGGGGTAGTAGCAATCAGCCCCAGCATTTT.

The chain has TRBV6-1 and TRBJ2-3; 9 positions match TRBD2. The CDR3 spans 16 residues. Germline V gene sequence: CDR1 MNHNS, CDR2 SASEGT. Trimming took 4 bases from V and 6 from J; bases not matched to a gene: 11. CDR3 region: CASSGTLAGGQDTQYF. The DNA for the CDR3 is TGTGCCAGCAGTGGGACTCTGGCGGGAGGGCAGGATACGCAGTATTTT.

A note on this clone: At one end, the junction sequence differs from germline, possibly due to a read error. The chain recombines TRBV7-2 with TRBJ2-3, with 15 bases lining up with TRBD2. CDR1 and CDR2 (germline): SGHTA, FQGNSA. The CDR3 has 19 residues. CDR3 sequence reads: CASNLGGLAGGASTDTQYF. CDR3 in DNA: TGTGCCAGCAACTTAGGTGGACTAGCGGGAGGGGCTAGCACAGATACGCAGTATTTT.

V is TRBV10-3 and J is TRBJ2-7; 9 positions match TRBD1. There are 14 residues in the CDR3. V lost 3 bases and J lost 9; bases outside the gene matches: 9. The germline V gene has CDR1 ENHRY and CDR2 SYGVKD. In DNA form, the CDR3 reads TGTGCCATCAGTGAAGGGACAGGGCACGGAGGGCAGTACTTC. Protein sequence: CAISEGTGHGGQYF.

The gene calls are TRBV19 and TRBJ2-7; 7 bases are shared with TRBD2. The CDR3 has 13 residues. Looked up from germline, CDR1 is LNHDA and CDR2 is SQIVND (reference sequence). Trimming at V came to 4 bases and at J to 3 bases, leaving 3 bases not matched to a gene. The CDR3 DNA reads TGTGCCAGTAGTAGAGGGACTAACTACGAGCAGTACTTC. Its translation: CASSRGTNYEQYF. The full variable domain, with the rest looked up from reference TRBV19 and TRBJ2-7, is DGGITQSPKYLFRKEGQNVTLSCEQNLNHDAMYWYRQDPGQGLRLIYYSQIVNDFQKGDIAEGYSVSREKKESFPLTVTSAQKNPTAFYLCASSRGTNYEQYFGPGTRLTVT.

V gene TRBV7-3 combines with J gene TRBJ2-7; the D gene is possibly TRBD1 (5 bases). The CDR3 has 13 amino acids. The germline CDR1 and CDR2 sequences are SGHTA and FQGTGA. V gave up 6 bases and J gave up 6 bases, with 15 bases separating them. CDR3 protein: CASSPQGNSEQYF. CDR3 sequence (DNA): TGTGCCAGCAGTCCGCAGGGTAATAGCGAGCAGTACTTC.

The chain joins TRBV20-1 to TRBJ2-5; 8 nucleotides agree with TRBD1. Trimming at V came to 5 bases and at J to 4 bases, leaving 0 bases not matched to a gene. Germline CDR1 is DFQATT and CDR2 is SNEGSKA (reference sequence). CDR3 length: 11 amino acids. CDR3 sequence reads: CSAGTGETQYF. For the CDR3, the DNA is TGCAGTGCTGGGACAGGAGAGACCCAGTACTTC.

This sequence joins TRBV6-5 and TRBJ2-2, with TRBD1 as a possible D gene (6 bases). There are 13 residues in the CDR3. Trimming shortened V by 6 bases and J by 9 bases, and 14 bases separated the two germline ends. CDR1 and CDR2 (germline): MNHEY, SVGAGI. The CDR3 nucleotides are TGTGCCAGCAGCGTGGACAGCCCGTGGGAGCTGTTTTTT. The encoded protein is CASSVDSPWELFF.

The chain is built from TRBV5-1 and TRBJ2-1; D not certain. The CDR3 length is 15 residues. Per germline, CDR1 SGHRS and CDR2 YFSETQ. Trimming took off 4 bases at V and 2 bases at J, with 13 bases between the two ends. The CDR3 coding sequence is TGCGCCAGCAGCCAAGACTGGCGGACCTACAATGAGCAGTTCTTC. This encodes CASSQDWRTYNEQFF.

The chain is built from TRBV28 and TRBJ1-2; 7 bases match TRBD1. The CDR3 is made up of 17 amino acids. Unmatched junction bases numbered 17, after V lost 6 bases and J lost 4 bases. Germline values: CDR1 MDHEN, CDR2 SYDVKM. The CDR3 DNA reads as TGTGCCAGCAGCCCGATAACTCCAGGGGGGAAGGGCTATGGCTACACCTTC. Its protein is CASSPITPGGKGYGYTF.

The chain has TRBV3-1 (or the pseudogene TRBV3-2) and TRBJ1-3, with 8 bases fitting TRBD1. The CDR3 contains 15 residues. V shed 4 bases and J 2 bases; nucleotides not matched to a gene: 4. Germline V gene data show CDR1 as LGHDT and CDR2 as YNNKEL (reference sequence). Here the CDR3 DNA reads TGTGCCAGCAGCCCGGGCAGGGGGCCTGGAAACACCATATATTTT. Translation: CASSPGRGPGNTIYF.

In its sample, this clone was seen once. This chain links TRBV5-1 with TRBJ2-2, with a weak D call TRBD1 (6 bases). Germline CDR1 reads SGHRS; CDR2 reads YFSETQ. Trimming removed 4 bases at V and 6 bases at J, with 16 bases between. The CDR3 loop spans 15 amino acids. The CDR3 sequence: CASSDNQWTAGELFF. The CDR3 DNA reads TGCGCCAGCAGCGATAACCAGTGGACAGCCGGGGAGCTGTTTTTT.

The chain employs TRBV5-6 and TRBJ1-3, with D tentatively TRBD1 (6 bases). The CDR3 extends over 16 amino acids. V lost 0 bases and J 6 bases, leaving 16 bases between the germline ends. CDR1 and CDR2 (germline): SGHDT, YYEEEE. The CDR3 region has the DNA TGTGCCAGCAGCTTGGGTACTACAGGGAGCGAAAACACCATATATTTT. Translated: CASSLGTTGSENTIYF.

This clone was observed once. The chain carries TRBV15 and TRBJ2-3, with 9 bases fitting TRBD2. Per the germline V gene, CDR1 is LNHNV and CDR2 is YYDKDF (reference sequence). The CDR3 loop spans 18 amino acids. Trimming removed 0 bases from V and 5 bases from J; junction bases left unmatched: 12. The CDR3 protein is CATSRDGTAGGAVDTQYF. The CDR3 nucleotides read TGTGCCACCAGCAGAGATGGGACGGCGGGAGGGGCGGTAGATACGCAGTATTTT.

Here the CDR3 DNA reads TGTGCCAGCAGCGTTGAACAGGGAAATGAGCAGTTCTTC. This translates into CASSVEQGNEQFF. This sequence joins TRBV7-9 and TRBJ2-1, with D perhaps matching TRBD1 (6 bases). The CDR3 has 13 amino acids. V was pared by 5 bases and J by 7 bases, with 12 bases between. CDR1 and CDR2 from the germline V gene are SEHNR and FQNEAQ (reference sequence).

The chain joins TRBV5-8 to TRBJ1-5; possibly TRBD1 for D (5 bases). This CDR3 is built from 15 residues. V lost 5 bases to trimming and J lost 4 bases, with 16 bases between them. Germline CDR1 reads SGHTS; CDR2 reads YDEGEE. DNA for the CDR3: TGTGCCAGCAGACCTGGGGGGGGAGGGAATCAGCCCCAGCATTTT. Amino acid sequence: CASRPGGGGNQPQHF.

The chain couples TRBV4-3 to TRBJ2-7, with TRBD1 matching over 7 bases. The CDR3 is 14 residues long. V was clipped by 1 base and J by 1 base; unmatched bases: 1. The V gene's germline CDR1 is LGHNA and CDR2 YSLEER. The CDR3 loop reads CASSQATGSYEQYF. CDR3 nucleotide sequence: TGCGCCAGCAGCCAAGCGACAGGGTCCTACGAGCAGTACTTC.